The 19 T cell receptor beta chains below come from one sample, sequenced in a study of blood T cell repertoires in COVID-19. Only in-frame clones appear in the TCRdb table, and some are missing; sequencing was by immunoSEQ multiplex PCR. The table lists over 200,000 clones, more than 80% of them singletons. The specimen was PBMCs or T cells enriched from blood (not recorded which). Source of these receptors: a man aged 55 to 70 who had recovered from COVID-19.

This CDR3 reads CASSLGLAGGEQYF. Here the CDR3 DNA reads TGCGCCAGCAGCTTGGGACTAGCGGGGGGCGAGCAGTACTTC. The chain employs TRBV5-1 and TRBJ2-7; 13 bases fit TRBD2. With V trimmed by 0 bases and J by 6 bases, 0 bases remained unmatched. This CDR3 comprises 14 residues. Germline V gene lookup returns CDR1 SGHRS and CDR2 YFSETQ.

The J gene is TRBJ2-5, the V gene TRBV7-6; TRBD1 is a possible D gene (6 bases). CDR3 length: 15 residues. Trimming pared 0 bases from V and 4 bases from J, leaving 12 bases between. Germline lookup yields CDR1 SGHVS and CDR2 FNYEAQ. In DNA, the CDR3 is TGTGCCAGCAGCTTAGCGCAGGGGATAGGAGAGACCCAGTACTTC. It yields the protein CASSLAQGIGETQYF.

This sequence joins TRBV3-1 (or the pseudogene TRBV3-2) and TRBJ1-5; the match to TRBD1 covers 7 bases. V dropped 4 bases and J dropped 3; count of bases not matched to a gene: 3. Germline CDR1 is LGHDT and CDR2 is YNNKEL (reference sequence). The CDR3 extends over 14 amino acids. The CDR3 spells CASSPGGFNQPQHF. The CDR3 nucleotides are TGTGCCAGCAGCCCAGGGGGGTTCAATCAGCCCCAGCATTTT.

The rearrangement links TRBV11-3 to TRBJ2-3; TRBD2 is a possible D gene (6 bases). With 2 bases removed from V and 2 bases from J, the gap between germline ends came to 11 bases. The CDR3 covers 15 residues. Germline lookup yields CDR1 SGHNT and CDR2 YENEEA. CDR3 DNA: TGTGCCAGCAGCTTATCTGGACTAATCACAGATACGCAGTATTTT. This encodes CASSLSGLITDTQYF. Supplemented by reference TRBV11-3 and TRBJ2-3, the full variable domain reads EAGVVQSPRYKIIEKKQPVAFWCNPISGHNTLYWYLQNLGQGPELLIRYENEEAVDDSQLPKDRFSAERLKGVDSTLKIQPAELGDSAVYLCASSLSGLITDTQYFGPGTRLTVL.

With respect to this clone: Given a much more abundant clone one base away, this may be a read error. At the DNA level, this CDR3 is encoded by other sequences in the same sample as well. The chain joins TRBV3-1 (or the pseudogene TRBV3-2) to TRBJ1-5, with TRBD1 matching over 8 bases. The J segment lost 2 bases and the V segment lost 3 bases, leaving 0 bases of the junction unmatched. This CDR3 has 14 amino acids. Germline V gene data show CDR1 as LGHDT and CDR2 as YNNKEL (reference sequence). The CDR3 coding sequence is TGTGCCAGCAGCCAGGACAGGGGCAATCAGCCCCAGCATTTT. This gives the protein CASSQDRGNQPQHF.

J is TRBJ2-3 and V is TRBV15; 8 bases align to TRBD2. V lost 3 bases to trimming and J lost 2 bases; unmatched junction nucleotides: 16. The CDR3 consists of 19 residues. Germline CDR1 and CDR2: LNHNV and YYDKDF (reference sequence). The CDR3 sequence: CATSSPLRGGPIHTDTQYF. The CDR3 DNA sequence: TGTGCCACCAGCAGCCCCCTGCGCGGGGGGCCGATCCACACAGATACGCAGTATTTT.

This rearrangement joins TRBV5-6 to TRBJ1-6; TRBD1 aligns across 9 bases. V was pared by 3 bases and J by 10 bases, with 8 bases of the junction left unmatched. The CDR3 has 15 residues. Germline V CDR1 and CDR2: SGHDT, YYEEEE. The CDR3 loop reads CASSSTGGERSPLHF. CDR3 coding DNA: TGTGCCAGCAGCTCTACAGGGGGCGAGAGATCACCCCTCCACTTT. The full variable domain, rest sourced from reference TRBV5-6 and TRBJ1-6, is DAGVTQSPTHLIKTRGQQVTLRCSPKSGHDTVSWYQQALGQGPQFIFQYYEEEERQRGNFPDRFSGHQFPNYSSELNVNALLLGDSALYLCASSSTGGERSPLHFGNGTRLTVT.

This chain uses TRBV19 with TRBJ1-1; 7 nucleotides align to TRBD1. Germline values: CDR1 LNHDA, CDR2 SQIVND (reference sequence). The junction had 14 bases not matched to a gene; V was cut back by 3 bases and J by 4 bases. The CDR3 totals 17 residues. As DNA, the CDR3 is TGTGCCAGTAGTATCCACCCCTTCGACAGGGTGGGCACTGAAGCTTTCTTT. It codes for CASSIHPFDRVGTEAFF.

The J gene is TRBJ2-4, the V gene TRBV27; D is possibly TRBD1 (5 bases). Germline V gene data show CDR1 as MNHEY and CDR2 as SMNVEV (reference sequence). This CDR3 has 14 residues. Between the trimmed V and J ends, which lost 5 bases and 6 bases, there was a span of 14 bases. The CDR3 loop reads CASSNPGSGNIQYF. CDR3 nucleotide sequence: TGTGCCAGCAGTAACCCAGGGTCGGGAAACATTCAGTACTTC.

This clone was seen only once. CDR3 protein: CASSLEAGTGNTIYF. The CDR3 region has the DNA TGTGCCAGCAGCTTAGAGGCAGGGACTGGAAACACCATATATTTT. The rearrangement links TRBV7-2 to TRBJ1-3, with D tentatively TRBD1 (5 bases). The CDR3 has 15 residues. The V and J ends lost 1 base and 2 bases respectively, with 9 bases between them. From germline, CDR1 is SGHTA and CDR2 FQGNSA.

This chain uses TRBV7-9 with TRBJ1-2, with a possible D match to TRBD1 (5 bases). This CDR3 has 13 amino acids. Germline V lookup: CDR1 SEHNR, CDR2 FQNEAQ (reference sequence). Trimming pared 1 base from V and 4 bases from J, leaving 7 bases between. This CDR3 reads CASSLDRTYGYTF. The CDR3 nucleotides are TGTGCCAGCAGCTTAGACAGGACCTATGGCTACACCTTC.

This chain's CDR3 is CASSPGTRLFTQYF. The CDR3 nucleotides read TGTGCCAGCTCACCGGGGACTCGCCTATTTACGCAGTATTTT. The chain joins TRBV18 to TRBJ2-3; maybe TRBD2 (6 bases). Trimming pared 3 bases from V and 8 bases from J, leaving 15 bases between. The CDR3 spans 14 residues. Germline V lookup: CDR1 KGHSH, CDR2 LQKENI.

The chain links TRBV12-5 to TRBJ2-2, with no clear D. V lost 2 bases, J lost 6 bases, and 7 bases lay in between. This CDR3 region has 13 residues. CDR1 is LGHNT, CDR2 FRNRAP, per germline. CDR3 in amino acids: CASGLNSPGELFF. CDR3 coding DNA: TGTGCTAGTGGTTTGAACAGCCCCGGGGAGCTGTTTTTT.

CDR3 amino acids: CASSARTGNSPLHF. CDR3 nucleotide sequence: TGTGCCAGCAGCGCCCGGACAGGGAATTCACCCCTCCACTTT. This rearrangement joins TRBV5-8 to TRBJ1-6, with 8 bases that match TRBD1. Germline V CDR1 and CDR2: SGHTS, YDEGEE. Germline trimming cut 4 bases from V and 7 bases from J; bases unmatched to any gene: 4. There are 14 residues in the CDR3.

This clone was seen just once. J is TRBJ2-7 and V is TRBV5-6; D is unresolved. Per the germline V gene, CDR1 is SGHDT and CDR2 is YYEEEE. V dropped 0 bases and J dropped 4 bases, with 5 bases sitting between them. The CDR3 is 12 residues long. CDR3 bases: TGTGCCAGCAGCTTGGACAGATACGAGCAGTACTTC. As protein: CASSLDRYEQYF.

The J gene is TRBJ1-1, the V gene TRBV5-1; D not certain. The length of the CDR3 is 13 residues. CDR1 is SGHRS, CDR2 YFSETQ, per germline. The V end was cut by 4 bases, the J end by 7 bases, with 14 bases between. Written as DNA, the CDR3 is TGCGCCAGCAGCCTCCGGGTTGACTTTGAAGCTTTCTTT. It translates to CASSLRVDFEAFF.

Here the CDR3 reads CAGGTGGTDTQYF. CDR3 nucleotides: TGTGCCGGAGGGACAGGTGGCACAGATACGCAGTATTTT. J is TRBJ2-3 and V is TRBV2; 8 positions agree with TRBD1. The CDR3 loop spans 13 amino acids. With V trimmed by 11 bases and J by 1 base, 5 bases remained unmatched. The germline V gene encodes CDR1 SNHLY and CDR2 FYNNEI.

With regard to this clone: Germline is not matched at one junction end, which may reflect a read error. The chain joins TRBV7-2 to TRBJ1-2, with D possibly being TRBD1 (6 bases). CDR1 is SGHTA and CDR2 is FQGNSA in the germline V gene. The CDR3 sequence is 14 residues long. CDR3 coding DNA: TGTGCCAGCAGCCTAGCCGGGACACACTATGGCTACACCTTC. Its protein product is CASSLAGTHYGYTF.

This clone showed up many times. The chain has TRBV27 and TRBJ1-1, with a possible D match to TRBD1 (6 bases). Per the germline V gene, CDR1 is MNHEY and CDR2 is SMNVEV (reference sequence). The CDR3 has 15 amino acids. The V gene lost 2 bases and the J gene lost 4 bases, with 14 bases spanning the gap. This CDR3 reads CASSLRAGVSTEAFF. CDR3 sequence (DNA): TGTGCCAGCAGTTTAAGGGCAGGGGTGAGCACTGAAGCTTTCTTT.